Listed here is a single T cell receptor beta chain. There are 17 residues in the CDR3. Germline CDR1 reads LNHDA; CDR2 reads SQIVND (reference sequence). V lost 1 base to trimming and J lost 7 bases, with 17 bases between them. The table came from immunoSEQ multiplex PCR; TCRdb's copy has only in-frame clones and leaves some out. The data show under 100,000 clones, roughly 80% seen once. These data come from a study of OX40 agonist ivuxolimab in advanced cancers. Drawing of blood for sampling happened at baseline, at cycle 4 day 1, and at cycle 7 day 1. The V call is TRBV19, the J call TRBJ1-6; maybe TRBD1 (6 bases). This sequence originates from an adult with an advanced solid tumor such as melanoma, head and neck, liver or kidney cancer. The source material was CD4+ or CD8+ T cells sorted from blood, sampled in a trial of the OX40 agonist ivuxolimab. The CDR3 sequence: CASSIGRGGGLNSPLHF. The CDR3 DNA reads TGTGCCAGTAGTATAGGGAGAGGGGGAGGGCTCAATTCACCCCTCCACTTT.